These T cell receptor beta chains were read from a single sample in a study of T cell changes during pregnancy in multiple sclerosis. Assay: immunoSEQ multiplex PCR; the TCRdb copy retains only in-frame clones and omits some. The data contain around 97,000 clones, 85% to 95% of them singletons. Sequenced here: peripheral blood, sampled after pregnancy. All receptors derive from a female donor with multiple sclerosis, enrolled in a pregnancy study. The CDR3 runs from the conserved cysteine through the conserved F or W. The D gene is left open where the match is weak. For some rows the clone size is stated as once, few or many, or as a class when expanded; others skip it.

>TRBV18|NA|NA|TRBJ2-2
CASRNTGELFF
TGTGCCAGCCGGAACACCGGGGAGCTGTTTTTT
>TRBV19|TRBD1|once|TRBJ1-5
CASSISRGRGNQPQHF
TGTGCCAGTAGTATCTCCAGGGGGCGGGGCAATCAGCCCCAGCATTTT
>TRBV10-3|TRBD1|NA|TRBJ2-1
CAISEPTGGTYNEQFF
TGTGCCATCAGTGAGCCGACAGGGGGGACCTACAATGAGCAGTTCTTC
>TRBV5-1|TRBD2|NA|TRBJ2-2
CASSLSGLRHPGELFF
TGCGCCAGCAGCTTATCGGGACTAAGGCACCCCGGGGAGCTGTTTTTT
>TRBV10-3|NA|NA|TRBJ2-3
CAIRPMAPSDTQYF
TGTGCCATCAGACCGATGGCCCCTTCAGATACGCAGTATTTT
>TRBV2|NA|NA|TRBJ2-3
CASPPGASTDTQYF
TGTGCCAGCCCTCCAGGGGCCTCCACAGATACGCAGTATTTT
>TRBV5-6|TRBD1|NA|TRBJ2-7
CASRFWGTGISEQYF
TGTGCCAGCAGGTTCTGGGGGACAGGGATTAGCGAGCAGTACTTC
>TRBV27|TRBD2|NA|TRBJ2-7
CASSLFTSAQYEQYF
TGTGCCAGCAGTTTATTTACTAGCGCTCAGTACGAGCAGTACTTC
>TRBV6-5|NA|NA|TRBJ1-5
CASSSTGNQPQHF
TGTGCCAGCAGTTCGACAGGCAATCAGCCCCAGCATTTT
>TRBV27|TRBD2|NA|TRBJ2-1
CASSLLAGGYNEQFF
TGTGCCAGCAGTTTACTAGCGGGGGGCTACAATGAGCAGTTCTTC
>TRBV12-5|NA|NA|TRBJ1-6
CASGLVRLPSSYNSPLHF
TGTGCTAGTGGTTTGGTCCGACTGCCGAGCTCCTATAATTCACCCCTCCACTTT